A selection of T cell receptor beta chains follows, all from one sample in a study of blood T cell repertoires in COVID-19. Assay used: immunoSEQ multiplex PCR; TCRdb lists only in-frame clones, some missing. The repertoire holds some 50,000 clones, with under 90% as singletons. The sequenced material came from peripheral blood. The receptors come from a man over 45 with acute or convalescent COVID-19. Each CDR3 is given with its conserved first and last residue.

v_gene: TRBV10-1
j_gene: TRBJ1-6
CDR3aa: CASSESPGLNSPLHF

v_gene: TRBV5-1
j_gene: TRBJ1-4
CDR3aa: CASSWTGHEKLFF

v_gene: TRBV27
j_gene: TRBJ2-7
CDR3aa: CASSLGDRGYEQYF

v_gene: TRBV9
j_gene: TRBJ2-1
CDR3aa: CASSVRTGIHNEQFF

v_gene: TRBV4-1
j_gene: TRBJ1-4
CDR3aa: CASSQAGTANEKLFF

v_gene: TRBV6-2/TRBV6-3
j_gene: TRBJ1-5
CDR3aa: CASSAPGGGNQPQHF

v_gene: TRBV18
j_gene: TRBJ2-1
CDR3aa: CASSPLGTGNNEQFF

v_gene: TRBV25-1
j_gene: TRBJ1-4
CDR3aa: CASSDFTNEKLFF

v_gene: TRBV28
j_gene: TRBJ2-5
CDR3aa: CASSTTSGVKETQYF

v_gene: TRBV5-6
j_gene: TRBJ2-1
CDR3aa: CASDRGQGDEQFF

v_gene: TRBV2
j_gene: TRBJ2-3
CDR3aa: CASLFEGRGPDTQYF

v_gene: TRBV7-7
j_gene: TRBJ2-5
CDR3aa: CASSPASGRQETQYF

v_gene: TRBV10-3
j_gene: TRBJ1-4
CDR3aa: CAISDGVDNEKLFF

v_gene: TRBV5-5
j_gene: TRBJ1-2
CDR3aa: CASSMGQSNYGYTF

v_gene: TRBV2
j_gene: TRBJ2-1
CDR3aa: CASGTGYDEQFF

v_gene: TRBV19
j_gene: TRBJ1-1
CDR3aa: CASSMWGESNTEAFF

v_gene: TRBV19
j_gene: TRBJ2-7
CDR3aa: CASSISGQGAYEQYF

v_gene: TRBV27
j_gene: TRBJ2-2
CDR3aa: CASSVGLLNTGELFF

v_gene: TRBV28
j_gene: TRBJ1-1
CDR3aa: CASSPGTGTEAFF

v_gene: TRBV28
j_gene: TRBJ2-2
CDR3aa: CASRPGTGGLGELFF

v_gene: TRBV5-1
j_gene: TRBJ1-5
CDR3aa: CASSLGTGDQPQHF

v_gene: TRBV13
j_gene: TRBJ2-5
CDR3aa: CASSLAASGSVETQYF

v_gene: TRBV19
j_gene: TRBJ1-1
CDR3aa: CASSIDRPGQENTEAFF

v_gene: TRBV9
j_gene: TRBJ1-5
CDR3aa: CASSGGSSQPQHF

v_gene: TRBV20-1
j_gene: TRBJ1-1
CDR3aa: CSASTGDRGEAFF

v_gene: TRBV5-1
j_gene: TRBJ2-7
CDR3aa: CASSLGHTSYEQYF

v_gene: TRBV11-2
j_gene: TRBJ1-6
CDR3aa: CASSLDTGPNSPLHF

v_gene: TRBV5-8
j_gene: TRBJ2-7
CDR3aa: CASLADNYEQYF

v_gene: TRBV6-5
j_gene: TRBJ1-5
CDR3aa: CASRTDRGVNQPQHF

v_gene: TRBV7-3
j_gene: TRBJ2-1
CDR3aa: CASSRQGREQFF

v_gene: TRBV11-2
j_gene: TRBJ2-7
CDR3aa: CASSPDRAHYEQYF

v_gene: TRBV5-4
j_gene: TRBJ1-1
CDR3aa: CASRYYRGRSYMNTEAFF

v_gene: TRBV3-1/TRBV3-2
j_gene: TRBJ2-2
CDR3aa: CASSALAGGTGGELFF

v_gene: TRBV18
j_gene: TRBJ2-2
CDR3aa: CASSPRGQKNTGELFF

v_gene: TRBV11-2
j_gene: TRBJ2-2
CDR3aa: CASSSTSGGASGELFF

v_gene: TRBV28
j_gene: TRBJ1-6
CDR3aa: CASSLLGVTSIGSPLHF

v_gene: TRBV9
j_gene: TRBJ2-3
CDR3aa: CASSISVTTSGGTDTQYF

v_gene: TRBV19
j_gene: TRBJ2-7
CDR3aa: CASRTGLAGSYEQYF

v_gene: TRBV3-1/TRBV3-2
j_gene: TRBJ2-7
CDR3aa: CASSLGQGAYEQYF

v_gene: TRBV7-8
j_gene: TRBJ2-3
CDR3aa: CASSLEGSGGSTQYF

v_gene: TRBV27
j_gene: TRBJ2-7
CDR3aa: CASSLLPGGLNEQYF

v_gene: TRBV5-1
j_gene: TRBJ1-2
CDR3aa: CASSLGAGDYGYTF

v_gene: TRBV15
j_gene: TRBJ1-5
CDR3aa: CATSRDTGGNQPQHF

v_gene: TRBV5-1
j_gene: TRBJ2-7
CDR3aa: CASSLAAGGTYEQYF

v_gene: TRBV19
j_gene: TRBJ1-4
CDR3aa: CASRVGGTGEKLFF

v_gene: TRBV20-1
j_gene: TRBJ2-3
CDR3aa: CSASPGADTQYF

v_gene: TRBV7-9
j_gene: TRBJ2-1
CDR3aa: CASSLKRVGRDEQFF

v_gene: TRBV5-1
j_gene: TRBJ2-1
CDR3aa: CASSLGLAGVEQFF

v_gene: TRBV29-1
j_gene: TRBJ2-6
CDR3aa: CSVQGPSGANVLTF

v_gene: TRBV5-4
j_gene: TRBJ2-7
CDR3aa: CASSVGRGGDYEQYF

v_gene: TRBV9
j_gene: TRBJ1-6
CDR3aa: CASSVKGDLWDDCHF

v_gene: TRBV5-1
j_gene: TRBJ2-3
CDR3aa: CASSLGQGATDTQYF

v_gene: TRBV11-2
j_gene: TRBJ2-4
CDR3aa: CASSLRGSGTKNIQYF

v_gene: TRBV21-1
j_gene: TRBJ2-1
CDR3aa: CASSTATGDNNEQFF